The source of this TCR beta chain is a study of blood T cell repertoires in COVID-19. Germline V lookup: CDR1 PRHDT, CDR2 FYEKMQ (reference sequence). Trimming removed 1 base from V and 6 bases from J, with 2 bases in between. This CDR3 has 11 amino acids. In the original workflow: How many nucleated cells were present was estimated from reference gene primer amplification. Libraries were prepared by immunoSEQ multiplex PCR; TCRdb keeps only in-frame clonotypes and omits some of them. The V and J calls and clone size are taken from that table; D and trimming were inferred from the DNA. Of nearly 400,000 clones listed, around 92% are singletons.

The specimen sequenced was PBMCs or T cells enriched from blood (not recorded which). The chain combines TRBV13 with TRBJ2-3, with unresolved D. The clonotype was recovered from a woman aged 25 to 39 who had recovered from COVID-19. CDR3 bases: TGTGCCAGCAGCTTAGCGGATACGCAGTATTTT. This translates into CASSLADTQYF.